The 20 T cell receptor beta chains below all came from one sample that was sequenced in a study of T cell changes during pregnancy in multiple sclerosis. Method: immunoSEQ multiplex PCR; TCRdb's copy keeps in-frame clones and lacks some. Among around 34,000 clones listed, about nine tenths were seen once. Sequences were derived from CD8+ T cells from peripheral blood mononuclear cells, sampled in the first trimester of pregnancy. Receptors originate from a female donor with multiple sclerosis, enrolled in a pregnancy study.

The rearrangement joins TRBV19 to TRBJ1-2, with 9 positions matching TRBD1. There are 15 residues in the CDR3. Germline loops: CDR1 LNHDA, CDR2 SQIVND (reference sequence). Trimming removed 2 bases from V and 3 bases from J; junction bases left unmatched: 4. This CDR3 is CASSISGQGYYGYTF. The CDR3 nucleotides read TGTGCCAGTAGTATATCGGGACAGGGCTACTATGGCTACACCTTC.

The genes are TRBV6-6 and TRBJ2-7, with TRBD1 identical over 10 bases. The CDR3 is 15 amino acids. V dropped 4 bases and J dropped 5; count of bases not matched to a gene: 8. Germline V CDR1 and CDR2: MNHNY, SVGAGI (reference sequence). The CDR3 DNA reads as TGTGCCAGCAGTTGGACAGGGGGAGGGAATAACGAGCAGTACTTC. Protein product: CASSWTGGGNNEQYF.

This clone was observed once. The chain combines TRBV7-2 with TRBJ2-5, with D tentatively TRBD2 (5 bases). The CDR3 covers 14 residues. Trimming took off 5 bases at V and 3 bases at J, with 13 bases between the two ends. Germline assignment: CDR1 SGHTA and CDR2 FQGNSA. The CDR3 region is CASSADFSEETQYF. CDR3 in DNA: TGTGCCAGCAGCGCAGACTTTAGCGAAGAGACCCAGTACTTC.

Here the CDR3 DNA reads TGTGCCATCAGTGAGGGAATCCGGGACAGGGGGTACGAGCAGTACTTC. It encodes CAISEGIRDRGYEQYF. This sequence joins TRBV10-3 and TRBJ2-7, with TRBD1 matching 11 bases. The CDR3 totals 16 residues. Germline loops: CDR1 ENHRY, CDR2 SYGVKD. Losses at the gene ends were 2 bases for V and 4 bases for J; bases not matched to a gene: 7.

The genes are TRBV7-9 and TRBJ1-1; D might be TRBD1 (6 bases). The CDR3 totals 15 residues. CDR1 SEHNR and CDR2 FQNEAQ come from the germline V gene (reference sequence). Trimming took off 8 bases at V and 4 bases at J, with 20 bases between the two ends. This CDR3 reads CASGGGGQGRTEAFF. CDR3 DNA sequence: TGTGCCAGCGGTGGGGGGGGGCAAGGACGCACTGAAGCTTTCTTT.

V usage is TRBV2 and J usage is TRBJ2-3; TRBD1 might be the D (5 bases). CDR1 is SNHLY and CDR2 is FYNNEI in the germline V gene. Trimming shortened V by 5 bases and J by 2 bases, and 8 bases separated the two germline ends. CDR3 length: 13 residues. CDR3 coding DNA: TGTGCCAGCAGTAGACAGCTCACAGATACGCAGTATTTT. Amino acids: CASSRQLTDTQYF. Complete variable domain (other parts from reference TRBV2 and TRBJ2-3): EPEVTQTPSHQVTQMGQEVILRCVPISNHLYFYWYRQILGQKVEFLVSFYNNEISEKSEIFDDQFSVERPDGSNFTLKIRSTKLEDSAMYFCASSRQLTDTQYFGPGTRLTVL.

The chain combines TRBV19 with TRBJ1-5; 11 positions match TRBD1. The CDR3 is 16 amino acids. V dropped 1 base and J dropped 3; count of bases not matched to a gene: 2. CDR1 and CDR2 (germline): LNHDA, SQIVND (reference sequence). In nucleotides, the CDR3 is TGTGCCAGTAGTATAGGGGACAGGGGGACCAATCAGCCCCAGCATTTT. It is translated as CASSIGDRGTNQPQHF.

J is TRBJ1-2 and V is TRBV6-5, with D possibly being TRBD1 (5 bases). The V gene lost 2 bases and the J gene lost 5 bases, with 15 bases spanning the gap. There are 15 residues in the CDR3. Germline V gene sequence: CDR1 MNHEY, CDR2 SVGAGI. The CDR3 DNA sequence: TGTGCCAGCAGTTACCGAGGTCAGGGCAATTATGGCTACACCTTC. It encodes CASSYRGQGNYGYTF.

The rearrangement joins TRBV14 to TRBJ2-5; 9 bases match TRBD2. The CDR3 totals 15 residues. Trimming cost V 3 bases and J 1 base; bases outside gene matches: 3. Germline CDR1 reads SGHDN; CDR2 reads FVKESK. CDR3 amino acids: CASSHRSGSQETQYF. CDR3 nucleotide sequence: TGTGCCAGCAGCCACCGTAGCGGGAGCCAAGAGACCCAGTACTTC.

The chain employs TRBV11-2 and TRBJ2-1; no firm D call. The CDR3 has 14 amino acids. V lost 5 bases, J lost 8 bases, and 16 bases lay in between. The germline CDR1 and CDR2 sequences are SGHAT and FQNNGV. The CDR3 nucleotides are TGTGCCAGCAGCCGAAATGCCGCGACTGATGAGCAGTTCTTC. It translates to CASSRNAATDEQFF.

V usage is TRBV4-1 and J usage is TRBJ2-4; 9 nucleotides agree with TRBD2. CDR1 and CDR2 from the germline V gene are MGHRA and YSYEKL. This CDR3 has 15 residues. J lost 6 bases, V lost 5 bases, and 8 bases had no gene match. CDR3 sequence reads: CASSDTGTSRNIQYF. The DNA for the CDR3 is TGCGCCAGCAGCGATACCGGGACTAGCAGAAACATTCAGTACTTC.

This rearrangement joins TRBV15 to TRBJ1-3, with D unresolved. V gave up 7 bases and J gave up 4 bases, with 8 bases separating them. The CDR3 covers 12 residues. The germline V gene has CDR1 LNHNV and CDR2 YYDKDF (reference sequence). CDR3 sequence (DNA): TGTGCCACCACCCCGGGGGGAAACACCATATATTTT. This translates into CATTPGGNTIYF. Full variable domain (remainder filled in from reference TRBV15 and TRBJ1-3): DAMVIQNPRYQVTQFGKPVTLSCSQTLNHNVMYWYQQKSSQAPKLLFHYYDKDFNNEADTPDNFQSRRPNTSFCFLDIRSPGLGDTAMYLCATTPGGNTIYFGEGSWLTVV.

Regarding this clone: The sample holds other DNA sequences that translate to the same CDR3. V gene TRBV9 combines with J gene TRBJ2-5; 11 bases are shared with TRBD2. CDR3 length: 15 residues. V lost 2 bases and J lost 4; bases outside the gene matches: 4. Germline assignment: CDR1 SGDLS and CDR2 YYNGEE. The CDR3 bases are TGTGCCAGCAGCGTTAGCGGGAGGGCCTCAGAGACCCAGTACTTC. It specifies CASSVSGRASETQYF.

The V gene is TRBV13, the J gene TRBJ2-1; TRBD2 aligns across 8 bases. The V gene end was trimmed by 4 bases and the J gene end by 2 bases; junction bases not matched to a gene: 1. Per the germline V gene, CDR1 is PRHDT and CDR2 is FYEKMQ (reference sequence). This CDR3 has 14 residues. The DNA for the CDR3 is TGTGCCAGCAGCTCACTAGCGGCCTACAATGAGCAGTTCTTC. This translates into CASSSLAAYNEQFF.

The rearrangement links TRBV6-1 to TRBJ2-1; 14 bases align to TRBD2. This CDR3 contains 16 residues. Germline V CDR1 and CDR2: MNHNS, SASEGT. V lost 3 bases to trimming and J lost 8 bases; unmatched junction nucleotides: 6. CDR3 nucleotide sequence: TGTGCCAGCAGTGAGCAGGGACTAGCGGGAGCGCATGAGCAGTTCTTC. Protein sequence: CASSEQGLAGAHEQFF.

The V and J genes are TRBV28 and TRBJ2-1; 10 bases agree with TRBD2. Germline loops: CDR1 MDHEN, CDR2 SYDVKM. The CDR3 runs to 14 residues. J gave up 6 bases and V 6 bases, and 5 bases lay outside the gene matches. The chain's CDR3 is CASRWTSGPNEQFF. Written as DNA, the CDR3 is TGTGCCAGCAGGTGGACTAGCGGTCCCAATGAGCAGTTCTTC. Filled out from reference TRBV28 and TRBJ2-1, the complete variable domain reads DVKVTQSSRYLVKRTGEKVFLECVQDMDHENMFWYRQDPGLGLRLIYFSYDVKMKEKGDIPEGYSVSREKKERFSLILESASTNQTSMYLCASRWTSGPNEQFFGPGTRLTVL.

This CDR3 reads CASSPGLNNEQFF. DNA of the CDR3: TGTGCCAGCAGTCCTGGACTGAACAATGAGCAGTTCTTC. The gene calls are TRBV6-4 and TRBJ2-1; D may be TRBD2 (5 bases). Germline V CDR1 and CDR2: MRHNA, SNTAGT. The CDR3 spans 13 residues. Deletions cut 5 bases from V and 5 bases from J, with 10 bases between.

This chain's CDR3 is CASRMYVQETQYF. The CDR3 DNA reads as TGTGCCAGCCGTATGTATGTCCAAGAGACCCAGTACTTC. The chain carries TRBV28 and TRBJ2-5; D unresolved. This CDR3 has 13 residues. V was shortened by 8 bases and J by 1 base, with 11 bases between the two germline ends. Germline V lookup: CDR1 MDHEN, CDR2 SYDVKM.

The CDR3: CASSQLTSDEQFF. The CDR3 coding sequence is TGCGCCAGCAGCCAACTTACTAGCGATGAGCAGTTCTTC. The chain has TRBV4-1 and TRBJ2-1, with 7 bases identical to TRBD2. The CDR3 totals 13 residues. The V gene's germline CDR1 is MGHRA and CDR2 YSYEKL. Losses at the gene ends were 2 bases for V and 8 bases for J; bases not matched to a gene: 3.

This chain links TRBV5-5 with TRBJ2-7, with 9 bases lining up with TRBD1. There are 15 residues in the CDR3. Germline V CDR1 and CDR2: SGHKS, YYEKEE (reference sequence). V lost 4 bases to trimming and J lost 5 bases; unmatched junction nucleotides: 10. CDR3 sequence (DNA): TGTGCCAGCAGCCCAAGGACAGGGGAAAGGCACGAGCAGTACTTC. As protein: CASSPRTGERHEQYF.